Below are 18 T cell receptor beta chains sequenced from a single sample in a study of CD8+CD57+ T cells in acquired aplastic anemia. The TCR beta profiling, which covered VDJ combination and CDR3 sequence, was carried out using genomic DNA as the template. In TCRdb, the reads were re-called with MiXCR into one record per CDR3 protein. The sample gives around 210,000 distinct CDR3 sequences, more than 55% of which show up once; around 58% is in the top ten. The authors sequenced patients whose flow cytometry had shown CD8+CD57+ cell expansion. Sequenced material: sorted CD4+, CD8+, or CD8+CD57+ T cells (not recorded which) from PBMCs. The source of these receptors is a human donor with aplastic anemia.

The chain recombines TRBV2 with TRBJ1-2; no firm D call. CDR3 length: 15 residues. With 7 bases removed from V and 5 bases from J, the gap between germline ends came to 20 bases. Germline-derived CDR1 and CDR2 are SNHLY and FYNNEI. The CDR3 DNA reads TGTGCCAGCATCCTCTCCCCCGTGGGGAGATATGGCTACACCTTC. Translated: CASILSPVGRYGYTF.

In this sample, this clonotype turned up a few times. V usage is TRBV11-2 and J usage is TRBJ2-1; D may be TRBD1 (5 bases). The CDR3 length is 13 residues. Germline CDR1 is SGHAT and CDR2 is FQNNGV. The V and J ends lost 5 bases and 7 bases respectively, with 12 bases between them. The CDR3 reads CASSTTVRNEQFF. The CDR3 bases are TGTGCCAGCAGCACGACAGTCCGGAATGAGCAGTTCTTC.

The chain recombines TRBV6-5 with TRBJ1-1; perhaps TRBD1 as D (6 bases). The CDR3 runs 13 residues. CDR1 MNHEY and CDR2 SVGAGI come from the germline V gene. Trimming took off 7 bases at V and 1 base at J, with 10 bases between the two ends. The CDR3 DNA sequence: TGTGCCAGCAACCTACAGGGGAACACTGAAGCTTTCTTT. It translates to CASNLQGNTEAFF.

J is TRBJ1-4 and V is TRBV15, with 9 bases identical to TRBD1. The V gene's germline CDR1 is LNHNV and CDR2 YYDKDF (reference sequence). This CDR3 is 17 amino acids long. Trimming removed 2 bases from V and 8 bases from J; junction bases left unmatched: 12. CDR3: CATSRPFPGQGGEKLFF. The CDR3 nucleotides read TGTGCCACCAGCAGACCATTTCCGGGACAGGGAGGCGAAAAACTGTTTTTT.

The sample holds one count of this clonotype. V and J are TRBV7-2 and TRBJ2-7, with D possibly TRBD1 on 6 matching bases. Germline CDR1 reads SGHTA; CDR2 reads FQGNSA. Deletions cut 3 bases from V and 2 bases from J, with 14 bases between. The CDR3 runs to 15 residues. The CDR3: CASSFQGSVPYEQYF. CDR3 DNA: TGTGCCAGCAGCTTCCAGGGGAGTGTCCCCTACGAGCAGTACTTC.

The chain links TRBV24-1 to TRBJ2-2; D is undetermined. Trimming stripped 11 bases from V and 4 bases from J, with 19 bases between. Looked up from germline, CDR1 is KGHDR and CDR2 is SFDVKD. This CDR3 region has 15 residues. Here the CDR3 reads CASSPHKAGTGELFF. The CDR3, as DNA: TGTGCCAGCAGCCCCCATAAGGCAGGCACCGGGGAGCTGTTTTTT.

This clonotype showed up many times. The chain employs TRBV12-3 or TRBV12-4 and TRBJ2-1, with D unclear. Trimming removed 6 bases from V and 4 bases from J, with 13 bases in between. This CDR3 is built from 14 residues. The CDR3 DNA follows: TGTGCCAGCAGCCCCCCGAATCCGTACAATGAGCAGTTCTTC. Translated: CASSPPNPYNEQFF.

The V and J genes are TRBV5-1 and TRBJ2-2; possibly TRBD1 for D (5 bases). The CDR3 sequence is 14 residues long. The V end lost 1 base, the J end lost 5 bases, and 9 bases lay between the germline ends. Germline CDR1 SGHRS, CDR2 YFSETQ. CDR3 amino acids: CASSLSRQTGELFF. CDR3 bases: TGCGCCAGCAGCTTGAGTAGACAGACCGGGGAGCTGTTTTTT.

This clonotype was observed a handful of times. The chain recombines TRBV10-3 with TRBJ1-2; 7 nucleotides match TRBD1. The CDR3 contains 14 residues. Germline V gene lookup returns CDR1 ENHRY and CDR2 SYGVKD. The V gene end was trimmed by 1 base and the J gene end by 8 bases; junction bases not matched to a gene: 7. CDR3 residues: CAISEFKGAGGYTF. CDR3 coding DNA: TGTGCCATCAGTGAGTTTAAGGGGGCCGGCGGCTACACCTTC.

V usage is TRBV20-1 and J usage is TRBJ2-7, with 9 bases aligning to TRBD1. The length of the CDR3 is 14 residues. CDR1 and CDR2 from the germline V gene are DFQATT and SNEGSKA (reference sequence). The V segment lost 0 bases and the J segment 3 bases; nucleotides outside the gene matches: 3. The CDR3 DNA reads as TGCAGTGCTAGAGATCGGACAGGGGACTACGAGCAGTACTTC. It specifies CSARDRTGDYEQYF.

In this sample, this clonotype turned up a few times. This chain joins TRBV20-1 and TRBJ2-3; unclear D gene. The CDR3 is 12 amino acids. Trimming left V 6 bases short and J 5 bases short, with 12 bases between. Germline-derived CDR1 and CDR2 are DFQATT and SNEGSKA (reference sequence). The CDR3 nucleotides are TGCAGTGCAGGGCCGGCGAGAGATACGCAGTATTTT. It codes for CSAGPARDTQYF.

CDR3 sequence (DNA): TGTGCCAGCAGCACTAGAGGGACCCAGTACTTC. Protein product: CASSTRGTQYF. V and J are TRBV6-5 and TRBJ2-7; possibly TRBD2 for D (5 bases). TRBJ2-5 matches the DNA end more closely, so the J call is doubtful. The CDR3 spans 11 residues. CDR1 is MNHEY, CDR2 SVGAGI, per germline.

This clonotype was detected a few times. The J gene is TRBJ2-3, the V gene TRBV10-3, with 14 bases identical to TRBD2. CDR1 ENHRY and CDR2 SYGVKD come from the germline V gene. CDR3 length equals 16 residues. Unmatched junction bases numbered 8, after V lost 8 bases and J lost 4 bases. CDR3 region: CAIGGTSGGLADTQYF. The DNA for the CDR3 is TGTGCCATCGGGGGGACTAGCGGGGGCCTGGCAGATACGCAGTATTTT.

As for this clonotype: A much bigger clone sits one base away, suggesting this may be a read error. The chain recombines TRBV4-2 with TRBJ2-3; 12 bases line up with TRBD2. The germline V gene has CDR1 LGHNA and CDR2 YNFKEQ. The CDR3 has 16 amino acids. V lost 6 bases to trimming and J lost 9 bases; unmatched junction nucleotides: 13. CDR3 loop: CASRQILAGGQETQYF. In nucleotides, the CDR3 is TGTGCCAGCAGACAAATCCTAGCGGGGGGGCAGGAGACGCAGTATTTT.

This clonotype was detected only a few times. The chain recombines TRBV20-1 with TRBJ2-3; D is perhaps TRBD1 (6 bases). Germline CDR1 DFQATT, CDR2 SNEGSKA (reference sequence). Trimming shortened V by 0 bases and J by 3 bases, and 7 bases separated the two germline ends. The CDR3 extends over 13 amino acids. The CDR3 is CSARDGQTDTQYF. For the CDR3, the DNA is TGCAGTGCTAGAGATGGACAGACAGATACGCAGTATTTT.

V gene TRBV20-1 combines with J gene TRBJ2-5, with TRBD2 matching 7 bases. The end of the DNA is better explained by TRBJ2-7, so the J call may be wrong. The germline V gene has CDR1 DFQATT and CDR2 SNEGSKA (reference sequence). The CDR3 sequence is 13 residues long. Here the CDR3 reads CSARLAVSYEQYF. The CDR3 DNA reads TGCAGTGCTCGCCTAGCGGTGAGCTACGAGCAGTACTTC.

Here the CDR3 reads CASSFDVQRRGLNTEAFF. The CDR3 DNA reads as TGTGCCAGCAGTTTTGACGTCCAACGACGGGGGCTGAACACTGAAGCTTTCTTT. V is TRBV12-3 or TRBV12-4 and J is TRBJ1-1; D perhaps matches TRBD1 (6 bases). V lost 3 bases to trimming and J lost 0 bases, with 20 bases between them. The CDR3 covers 18 residues.

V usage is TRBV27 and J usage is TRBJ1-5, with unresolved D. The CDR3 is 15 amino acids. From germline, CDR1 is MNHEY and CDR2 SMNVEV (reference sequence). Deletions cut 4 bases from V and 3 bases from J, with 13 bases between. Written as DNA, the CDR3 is TGTGCCAGCAGTTCCGACGGGATCCACAATCAGCCCCAGCATTTT. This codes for CASSSDGIHNQPQHF.